This T cell receptor beta chain was documented in a study of CD8 T cells in Susac syndrome. Germline V gives CDR1 DFQATT, CDR2 SNEGSKA (reference sequence). V lost 0 bases to trimming and J lost 8 bases; unmatched junction nucleotides: 15. The CDR3 sequence is 17 residues long. Roughly 0.45 to 1 ug RNA was reverse transcribed with random hexamers. TCRdb itself ran the immunoSEQ multiplex PCR reads through MiXCR, one entry per CDR3 protein. Of about 430,000 distinct CDR3 sequences listed, approximately 85% are singletons. Sequencing of TCR beta was performed on blood CD8+ T cells and on blood CD4+ T cells.

Sequencing used CD8+ T cells from PBMCs. The chain links TRBV20-1 to TRBJ2-1, with 8 positions matching TRBD1. This receptor was obtained from a human donor with multiple sclerosis. DNA of the CDR3: TGCAGTGCTAGAGATCTAGTCCGCCCAGGGGGCGGGCATGAGCAGTTCTTC. Amino acid sequence: CSARDLVRPGGGHEQFF.